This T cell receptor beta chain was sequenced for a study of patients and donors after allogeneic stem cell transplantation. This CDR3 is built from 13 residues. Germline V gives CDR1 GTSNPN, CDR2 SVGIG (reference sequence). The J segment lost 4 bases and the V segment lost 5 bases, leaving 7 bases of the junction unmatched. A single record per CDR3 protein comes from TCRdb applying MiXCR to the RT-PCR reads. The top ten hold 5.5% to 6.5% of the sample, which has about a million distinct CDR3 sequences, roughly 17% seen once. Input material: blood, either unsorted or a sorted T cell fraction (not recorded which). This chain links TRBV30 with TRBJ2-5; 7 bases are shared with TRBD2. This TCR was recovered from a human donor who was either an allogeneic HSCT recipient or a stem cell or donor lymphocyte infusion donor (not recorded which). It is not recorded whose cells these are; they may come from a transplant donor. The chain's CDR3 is CAWGTSVRETQYF. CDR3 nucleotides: TGTGCCTGGGGAACTAGCGTTCGAGAGACCCAGTACTTC.